This paragraph reports one T cell receptor beta chain. This may stem from a read error, because a much larger clone lies one nucleotide away. Breast cancer patients provided tissue from their axillary draining lymph nodes. The source of the sample is a study of breast tumors, draining lymph nodes, adjacent tissues. V lost 1 base to trimming and J lost 4 bases, with 10 bases between them. Germline CDR1 reads DFQATT; CDR2 reads SNEGSKA (reference sequence). This CDR3 comprises 13 residues. TCRdb redid the calling of the multiplex PCR reads with MiXCR, one entry per CDR3 protein. The sample yields about 80,000 distinct CDR3 sequences, roughly a fifth seen once.

Sequencing was carried out using axillary lymph node tissue. The TCR comes from a female donor with breast cancer. Some clones in this sample may be carry-over from other donors' samples. The chain joins TRBV20-1 to TRBJ2-5; maybe TRBD1 (6 bases). CDR3 residues: CSARAGARETQYF. CDR3 DNA sequence: TGCAGTGCTAGAGCAGGGGCGCGAGAGACCCAGTACTTC.